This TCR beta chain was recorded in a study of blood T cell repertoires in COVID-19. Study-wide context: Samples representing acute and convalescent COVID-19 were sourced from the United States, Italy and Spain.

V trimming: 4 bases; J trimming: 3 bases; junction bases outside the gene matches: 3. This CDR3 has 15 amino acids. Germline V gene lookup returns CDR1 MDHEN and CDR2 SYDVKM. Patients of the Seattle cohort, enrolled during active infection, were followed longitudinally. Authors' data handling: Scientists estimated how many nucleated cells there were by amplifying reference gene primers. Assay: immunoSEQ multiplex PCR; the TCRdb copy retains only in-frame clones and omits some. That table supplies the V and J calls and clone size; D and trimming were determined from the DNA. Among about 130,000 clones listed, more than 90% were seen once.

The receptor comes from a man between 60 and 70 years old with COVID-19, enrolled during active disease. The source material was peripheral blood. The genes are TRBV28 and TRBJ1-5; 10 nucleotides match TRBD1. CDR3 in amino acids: CASSSGQGFNQPQHF. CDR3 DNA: TGTGCCAGCAGTTCGGGACAGGGGTTCAATCAGCCCCAGCATTTT. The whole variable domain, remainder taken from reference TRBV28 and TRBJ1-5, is DVKVTQSSRYLVKRTGEKVFLECVQDMDHENMFWYRQDPGLGLRLIYFSYDVKMKEKGDIPEGYSVSREKKERFSLILESASTNQTSMYLCASSSGQGFNQPQHFGDGTRLSIL.